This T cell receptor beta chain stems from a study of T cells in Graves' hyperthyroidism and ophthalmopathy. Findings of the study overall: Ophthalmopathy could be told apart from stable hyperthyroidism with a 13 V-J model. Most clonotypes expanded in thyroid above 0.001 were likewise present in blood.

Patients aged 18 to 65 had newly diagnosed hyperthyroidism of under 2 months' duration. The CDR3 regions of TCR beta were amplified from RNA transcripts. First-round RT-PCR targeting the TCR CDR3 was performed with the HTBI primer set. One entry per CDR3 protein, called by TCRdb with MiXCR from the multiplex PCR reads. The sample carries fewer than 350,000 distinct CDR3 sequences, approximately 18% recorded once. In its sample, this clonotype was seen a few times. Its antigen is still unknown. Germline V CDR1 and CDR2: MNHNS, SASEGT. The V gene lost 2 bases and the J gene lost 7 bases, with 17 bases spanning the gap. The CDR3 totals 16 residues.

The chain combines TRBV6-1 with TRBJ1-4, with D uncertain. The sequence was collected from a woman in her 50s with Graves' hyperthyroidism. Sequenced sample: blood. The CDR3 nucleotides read TGTGCCAGCAGTGAAAGTCCCGGCATCGGCCGTGAAAAACTGTTTTTT. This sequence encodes CASSESPGIGREKLFF.